This TCR beta chain emerged from a study of shared clonotypes between healthy human individuals. Across the whole study: The plates for each donor numbered three CD4 naive, three CD4 memory, two CD8 naive and one CD8 memory.

Germline CDR1 SEHNR, CDR2 FQNEAQ (reference sequence). Trimming removed 5 bases from V and 2 bases from J, with 10 bases in between. The CDR3 runs 13 residues. Study-wide findings and caveats: It was expected that sequencing depth would affect clonotype sharing among donors. Sampling was confined to blood; repertoires within tissues likely differ.

The naive CD8 subset, CD45RO-negative cells positively selected for CCR7, excluded terminally differentiated effector memory CD45RA+ cells. Per the original data handling: ImmunoSEQ output held junction-only sequences without quality scores, so filtering differed. Generated by immunoSEQ multiplex PCR, the TCRdb table keeps only in-frame clones and is missing some. V and J calls and clone size are those listed in that table; D and trimming were worked out from the DNA. The sample has roughly 890,000 clones, 80% to 95% seen once; the top ten hold approximately 25%. For this clone: No antigen is known for it. Other DNA sequences in the same sample also yield this CDR3.

The chain carries TRBV7-9 and TRBJ2-7, with a possible D match to TRBD1 (5 bases). The TCR comes from a man aged 25-40 years in good health. Material: naive CD8+ T cells sorted from blood. This CDR3 reads CASSPKDTYEQYF. In nucleotides, the CDR3 is TGTGCCAGCAGCCCCAAGGACACCTACGAGCAGTACTTC.